The rows below give T cell receptor beta chains drawn from one sample of a study of T-cell reconstitution after alpha-beta-depleted transplantation in children. One entry per CDR3 protein results from TCRdb running MiXCR on the PCR reads. The sample contains about 260,000 distinct CDR3 sequences, 8.2% of which appear only once. The specimen comprised PBMCs, mostly from graft donor cells, sampled 180 days after TCRalphabeta/CD19-depleted stem cell transplant. These receptors were obtained from a male patient between 10 and 17 years old who had a stem cell transplant for acute lymphoblastic leukemia, so the T cells may come from the graft donor. Both conserved end residues are part of each CDR3. D genes are given only for firm matches. Clone size is given for some rows only: seen once, a few or many times, or a class if the clone is expanded.

v_call: TRBV18
j_call: TRBJ2-5
d_call: .
clone_size: many
cdr3_nt: TGTGCCAGCTCACCACCATACGGGCAGTCACCCAAGGGCCGAGAGACCCAGTACTTC
cdr3_aa: CASSPPYGQSPKGRETQYF

v_call: TRBV7-2
j_call: TRBJ2-7
d_call: .
clone_size: many
cdr3_nt: TGTGCCAGCAGTATAGGAGGATTCGCCGAGCAGTACTTC
cdr3_aa: CASSIGGFAEQYF

v_call: TRBV7-9
j_call: TRBJ2-1
d_call: .
clone_size: many
cdr3_nt: TGTGCCAGCAGACCGAAGGATGAGCAGTTCTTC
cdr3_aa: CASRPKDEQFF

v_call: TRBV29-1
j_call: TRBJ2-3
d_call: TRBD1
clone_size: .
cdr3_nt: TGCAGCGTTGAACCAGGACAGGGGAACACAGATACGCAGTATTTT
cdr3_aa: CSVEPGQGNTDTQYF

v_call: TRBV7-2
j_call: TRBJ1-2
d_call: TRBD1
clone_size: many
cdr3_nt: TGTGCCAGCAGGCCCCCGCGGACAGGGCATGGCTACACCTTC
cdr3_aa: CASRPPRTGHGYTF

v_call: TRBV12-3/TRBV12-4
j_call: TRBJ2-1
d_call: TRBD2
clone_size: many
cdr3_nt: TGTGCCACATCTTTCAACGTGCGGGGGGGCCTTAATGAGCAGTTCTTC
cdr3_aa: CATSFNVRGGLNEQFF

v_call: TRBV28
j_call: TRBJ2-7
d_call: .
clone_size: many
cdr3_nt: TGTGCCAGCAGCTCCGGACCATCCTACGAGCAGTACTTC
cdr3_aa: CASSSGPSYEQYF

v_call: TRBV7-6
j_call: TRBJ2-2
d_call: .
clone_size: many
cdr3_nt: TGTGCCAGCAGCTTGGGCACTAGATTATCCACCGGGGAGCTGTTTTTT
cdr3_aa: CASSLGTRLSTGELFF

v_call: TRBV12-3/TRBV12-4
j_call: TRBJ1-6
d_call: .
clone_size: many
cdr3_nt: TGTGCCAGCAGTTTCCCGAATTCACCCCTCCACTTT
cdr3_aa: CASSFPNSPLHF

v_call: TRBV2
j_call: TRBJ2-3
d_call: TRBD1
clone_size: many
cdr3_nt: TGTGCCAGCAGTGGGACAGGAGCCACAGATACGCAGTATTTT
cdr3_aa: CASSGTGATDTQYF

v_call: TRBV7-3
j_call: TRBJ2-3
d_call: .
clone_size: many
cdr3_nt: TGTGCCAGCAGCTTAGACGGAAACACAGATACGCAGTATTTT
cdr3_aa: CASSLDGNTDTQYF

v_call: TRBV29-1
j_call: TRBJ2-3
d_call: .
clone_size: many
cdr3_nt: TGCAGCGTTGGTCCGGGGCCAGATACGCAGTATTTT
cdr3_aa: CSVGPGPDTQYF

v_call: TRBV7-6
j_call: TRBJ2-5
d_call: .
clone_size: many
cdr3_nt: TGTGCCAGCAGCCCCACGGTGGAGACCCAGTACTTC
cdr3_aa: CASSPTVETQYF

v_call: TRBV29-1
j_call: TRBJ2-7
d_call: .
clone_size: many
cdr3_nt: TGCAGCGTTGAATTAACTAGAGGCGACTACGAGCAGTACTTC
cdr3_aa: CSVELTRGDYEQYF

v_call: TRBV18
j_call: TRBJ1-5
d_call: TRBD1
clone_size: many
cdr3_nt: TGTGCCAGCTCACCAGGCAGGGGGGGTCAGCCCCAGCATTTT
cdr3_aa: CASSPGRGGQPQHF

v_call: TRBV5-1
j_call: TRBJ2-1
d_call: .
clone_size: many
cdr3_nt: TGCGCCAGCAAGCTGTCCCCAAACAATGAGCAGTTCTTC
cdr3_aa: CASKLSPNNEQFF

v_call: TRBV12-3/TRBV12-4
j_call: TRBJ1-5
d_call: .
clone_size: many
cdr3_nt: TGTGCCAGCAGTTTCTTAATGGGCAATCAGCCCCAGCATTTT
cdr3_aa: CASSFLMGNQPQHF

v_call: TRBV5-1
j_call: TRBJ2-3
d_call: .
clone_size: many
cdr3_nt: TGCGCCAGCAGCTTGGATCTTCGCACAGATACGCAGTATTTT
cdr3_aa: CASSLDLRTDTQYF

v_call: TRBV27
j_call: TRBJ2-3
d_call: TRBD2
clone_size: many
cdr3_nt: TGTGCCAGCAGTTTATACGGCCCCCGCGGGACTAGCGGGGGGAAAGATACGCAGTATTTT
cdr3_aa: CASSLYGPRGTSGGKDTQYF

v_call: TRBV5-1
j_call: TRBJ2-3
d_call: .
clone_size: many
cdr3_nt: TGCGCCAGCAGCTTGGCCGAGAGGGGACACACAGATACGCAGTATTTT
cdr3_aa: CASSLAERGHTDTQYF

v_call: TRBV20-1
j_call: TRBJ1-1
d_call: .
clone_size: many
cdr3_nt: TGCAGTGCTAGACGACCCAGGGACTTGTCCATCTTCTTT
cdr3_aa: CSARRPRDLSIFF

v_call: TRBV9
j_call: TRBJ2-4
d_call: .
clone_size: .
cdr3_nt: TGTGCCAGCAGCGTAGTGGAGGGGCGCATTCAGTACTTC
cdr3_aa: CASSVVEGRIQYF

v_call: TRBV7-9
j_call: TRBJ1-2
d_call: TRBD1
clone_size: many
cdr3_nt: TGTGCCAGCAGCCTACAGGGGAATGGCTACACCTTC
cdr3_aa: CASSLQGNGYTF

v_call: TRBV12-3/TRBV12-4
j_call: TRBJ2-5
d_call: .
clone_size: many
cdr3_nt: TGTGCCAGCAGTCCGGGCTCGACCGAGACCCAGTACTTC
cdr3_aa: CASSPGSTETQYF

v_call: TRBV18
j_call: TRBJ2-2
d_call: .
clone_size: many
cdr3_nt: TGTGCCAGCTCACCACAGCTATACACCGGGGAGCTGTTTTTT
cdr3_aa: CASSPQLYTGELFF